This T cell receptor beta chain originates from a study of blood T cell repertoires in COVID-19. Clones were sequenced by immunoSEQ multiplex PCR, and TCRdb holds only the in-frame ones, with some missing. The table lists about 260,000 clones, approximately 90% of them singletons. From germline, CDR1 is LGHNA and CDR2 YNFKEQ. Trimming removed 3 bases from V and 4 bases from J, with 18 bases in between. CDR3 length equals 16 residues. The sample was peripheral blood. This sequence was found in a woman aged 40 to 50 with acute or convalescent COVID-19. The J gene is TRBJ1-1, the V gene TRBV4-2, with no clear D. CDR3 amino acids: CASSQGEGVVATEAFF. The CDR3 nucleotides read TGTGCCAGCAGCCAGGGCGAGGGAGTCGTAGCCACTGAAGCTTTCTTT.